The following is a T cell receptor beta chain sequence with its context. The sample comes from a study of technical replicates of blood from a handful of donors. The junction had 1 base not matched to a gene; V was cut back by 2 bases and J by 3 bases. The CDR3 totals 15 residues. Germline V lookup: CDR1 SEHNR, CDR2 FQNEAQ (reference sequence). The assay was immunoSEQ multiplex PCR, and TCRdb's table has in-frame clones only and misses some. This table holds about 67,000 clones, under 98% found once. Sample: T cells isolated from PBMCs. V and J are TRBV7-9 and TRBJ2-1; 10 bases fit TRBD2. The sequence derives from a human donor in good health. The CDR3 region is CASSLLAGVYNEQFF. The CDR3 nucleotides are TGTGCCAGCAGCTTACTAGCGGGAGTCTACAATGAGCAGTTCTTC.